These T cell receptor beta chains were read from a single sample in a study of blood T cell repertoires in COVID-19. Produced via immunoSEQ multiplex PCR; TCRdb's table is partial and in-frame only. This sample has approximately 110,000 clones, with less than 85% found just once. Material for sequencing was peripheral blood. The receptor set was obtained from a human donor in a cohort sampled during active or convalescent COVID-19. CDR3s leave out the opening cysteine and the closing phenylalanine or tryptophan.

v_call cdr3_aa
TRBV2 ASSLESRPPGEQY
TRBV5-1 ASSPLGGPGGGYGYT
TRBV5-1 ASSLAGGDIQY
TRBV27 ASSPGLDSYEQY
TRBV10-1 ASGGQGDANYGYT
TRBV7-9 ASRDGTPGPGGQF
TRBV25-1 ASSDPAGGHKGYT
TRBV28 ASSSHFLPSGITLTNYEQY
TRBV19 ASMGRDRVSFGAKNIQY
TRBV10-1 ASSETSGVSKNIQY
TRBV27 ASSSELSGSAYNEQF